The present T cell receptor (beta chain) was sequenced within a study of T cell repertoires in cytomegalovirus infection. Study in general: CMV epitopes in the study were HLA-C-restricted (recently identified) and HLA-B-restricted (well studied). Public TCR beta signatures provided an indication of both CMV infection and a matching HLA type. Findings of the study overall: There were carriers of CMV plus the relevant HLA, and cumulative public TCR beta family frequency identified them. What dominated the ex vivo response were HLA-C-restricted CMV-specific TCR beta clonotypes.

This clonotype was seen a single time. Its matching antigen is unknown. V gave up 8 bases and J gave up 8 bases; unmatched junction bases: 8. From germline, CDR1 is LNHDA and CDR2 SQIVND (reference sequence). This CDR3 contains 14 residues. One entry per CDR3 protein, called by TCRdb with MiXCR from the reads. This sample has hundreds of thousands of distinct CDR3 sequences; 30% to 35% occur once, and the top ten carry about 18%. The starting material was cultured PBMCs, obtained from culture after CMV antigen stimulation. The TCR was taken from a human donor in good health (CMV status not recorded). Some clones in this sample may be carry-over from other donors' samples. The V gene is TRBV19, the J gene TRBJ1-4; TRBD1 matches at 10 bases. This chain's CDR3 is CASRLGQGLEKLFF. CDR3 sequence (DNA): TGTGCCAGTCGGTTGGGACAGGGGTTAGAAAAACTGTTTTTT.